These T cell receptor beta chains were read from a single sample in a study of cytomegalovirus exposure and HLA in healthy donors. Clones were sequenced by immunoSEQ multiplex PCR, and TCRdb holds only the in-frame ones, with some missing. The sample yields 220,000 or so clones, about nine tenths seen once. The sequenced sample was PBMCs. The receptors originated from a woman under 30 in good health and CMV-seropositive. The CDR3 runs from the conserved cysteine through the conserved F or W. Each record gives: D gene, V gene, J gene, clone size, CDR3 protein, CDR3 DNA. A D gene is named only where the DNA matches it firmly. A row's size may be missing; if present it is once, few, many or a size class.

d_gene: TRBD2
v_gene: TRBV28
j_gene: TRBJ2-1
abundance: .
CDR3aa: CASSLASGRTPYNEQFF
CDR3nt: TGTGCCAGCAGTTTAGCGAGCGGGAGGACCCCGTACAATGAGCAGTTCTTC

d_gene: .
v_gene: TRBV2
j_gene: TRBJ2-1
abundance: .
CDR3aa: CASSEESGRGLPVVNEQFF
CDR3nt: TGTGCCAGCAGTGAAGAGAGCGGGCGGGGCCTCCCGGTCGTCAATGAGCAGTTCTTC

d_gene: .
v_gene: TRBV29-1
j_gene: TRBJ1-2
abundance: few
CDR3aa: CSVGQGALGYTF
CDR3nt: TGCAGCGTCGGGCAGGGTGCTCTTGGCTACACCTTC

d_gene: .
v_gene: TRBV11-3
j_gene: TRBJ2-7
abundance: .
CDR3aa: CASSLDGYEQYF
CDR3nt: TGTGCCAGCAGCCTAGACGGCTACGAGCAGTACTTC

d_gene: TRBD2
v_gene: TRBV5-1
j_gene: TRBJ2-5
abundance: .
CDR3aa: CASSEGPAGVETQYF
CDR3nt: TGCGCCAGCAGTGAGGGTCCAGCGGGAGTAGAGACCCAGTACTTC

d_gene: TRBD1
v_gene: TRBV5-1
j_gene: TRBJ1-1
abundance: .
CDR3aa: CASRGQGNTEAFF
CDR3nt: TGCGCCAGCAGGGGACAGGGGAACACTGAAGCTTTCTTT

d_gene: TRBD2
v_gene: TRBV9
j_gene: TRBJ2-5
abundance: .
CDR3aa: CASSPTRGGRSGETQYF
CDR3nt: TGTGCCAGCAGCCCTACCCGGGGCGGGAGAAGTGGAGAGACCCAGTACTTC

d_gene: TRBD2
v_gene: TRBV10-3
j_gene: TRBJ2-3
abundance: once
CDR3aa: CAISEDSSGLSTDTQYF
CDR3nt: TGTGCCATCAGTGAAGATAGTAGCGGGCTTAGCACAGATACGCAGTATTTT

d_gene: TRBD2
v_gene: TRBV19
j_gene: TRBJ2-2
abundance: .
CDR3aa: CASRFRTSGRKAGELFF
CDR3nt: TGTGCCAGTAGATTTCGGACTAGCGGGAGGAAGGCCGGGGAGCTGTTTTTT

d_gene: .
v_gene: TRBV7-3
j_gene: TRBJ1-3
abundance: .
CDR3aa: CASSPSGGWGNTIYF
CDR3nt: TGTGCCAGCAGCCCCTCCGGGGGGTGGGGAAACACCATATATTTT

d_gene: TRBD2
v_gene: TRBV7-9
j_gene: TRBJ2-1
abundance: .
CDR3aa: CASSPAGVSNEQFF
CDR3nt: TGTGCCAGCAGCCCGGCGGGAGTCTCCAATGAGCAGTTCTTC

d_gene: .
v_gene: TRBV4-1
j_gene: TRBJ1-5
abundance: .
CDR3aa: CASSQDALGGDQPQHF
CDR3nt: TGCGCCAGCAGCCAAGACGCCTTAGGAGGAGATCAGCCCCAGCATTTT

d_gene: TRBD2
v_gene: TRBV14
j_gene: TRBJ2-1
abundance: .
CDR3aa: CASGLVIPEQFF
CDR3nt: TGTGCCAGCGGACTAGTGATCCCTGAGCAGTTCTTC

d_gene: .
v_gene: TRBV7-9
j_gene: TRBJ2-3
abundance: .
CDR3aa: CASSFQADTQYF
CDR3nt: TGTGCCAGCAGCTTTCAGGCAGATACGCAGTATTTT

d_gene: .
v_gene: TRBV10-1
j_gene: TRBJ2-3
abundance: .
CDR3aa: CASSDGQGRPTQYF
CDR3nt: TGCGCCAGCAGTGACGGACAAGGCCGACCTACGCAGTATTTT

d_gene: .
v_gene: TRBV18
j_gene: TRBJ1-2
abundance: .
CDR3aa: CASSPGQPLGYGYTF
CDR3nt: TGTGCCAGCTCACCTGGACAGCCCTTAGGCTATGGCTACACCTTC

d_gene: .
v_gene: TRBV4-2
j_gene: TRBJ1-5
abundance: .
CDR3aa: CASSLTWGDQPQHF
CDR3nt: TGTGCCAGCAGCCTGACATGGGGGGATCAGCCCCAGCATTTT

d_gene: .
v_gene: TRBV28
j_gene: TRBJ1-2
abundance: .
CDR3aa: CASSSGTAAITF
CDR3nt: TGTGCCAGCAGTTCCGGGACTGCGGCTATCACCTTC

d_gene: .
v_gene: TRBV27
j_gene: TRBJ1-2
abundance: .
CDR3aa: CASSLSGRGAGYTF
CDR3nt: TGTGCCAGCAGTTTATCAGGCAGGGGCGCGGGCTACACCTTC

d_gene: TRBD2
v_gene: TRBV25-1
j_gene: TRBJ2-3
abundance: .
CDR3aa: CASSPTPRLAGTETQYF
CDR3nt: TGTGCCAGCAGCCCCACCCCCCGACTAGCGGGTACCGAGACGCAGTATTTT

d_gene: TRBD2
v_gene: TRBV19
j_gene: TRBJ2-1
abundance: .
CDR3aa: CASSIGGLAANNEQFF
CDR3nt: TGTGCCAGTAGTATAGGAGGACTAGCGGCAAACAATGAGCAGTTCTTC

d_gene: .
v_gene: TRBV30
j_gene: TRBJ2-7
abundance: .
CDR3aa: CAWTGGRRAYEQYF
CDR3nt: TGTGCCTGGACAGGGGGTAGGAGGGCTTACGAGCAGTACTTC

d_gene: .
v_gene: TRBV2
j_gene: TRBJ1-5
abundance: once
CDR3aa: CASSDFYSNQPQHF
CDR3nt: TGTGCCAGCAGTGACTTTTATAGCAATCAGCCCCAGCATTTT

d_gene: .
v_gene: TRBV5-5
j_gene: TRBJ2-1
abundance: .
CDR3aa: CASSPRGNNLYNEQFF
CDR3nt: TGTGCCAGCAGCCCGCGGGGTAACAACTTATACAATGAGCAGTTCTTC

d_gene: TRBD1
v_gene: TRBV5-1
j_gene: TRBJ1-2
abundance: .
CDR3aa: CASTSGTAVFNYGYTF
CDR3nt: TGCGCCAGCACCTCCGGGACAGCCGTTTTTAACTATGGCTACACCTTC

d_gene: .
v_gene: TRBV28
j_gene: TRBJ1-1
abundance: .
CDR3aa: CASTPPGNEAFF
CDR3nt: TGTGCCAGCACCCCCCCCGGGAATGAAGCTTTCTTT

d_gene: TRBD2
v_gene: TRBV6-1
j_gene: TRBJ2-7
abundance: .
CDR3aa: CASTQPSGSYHEQYF
CDR3nt: TGTGCCAGCACCCAGCCTAGCGGGAGCTACCACGAGCAGTACTTC

d_gene: TRBD1
v_gene: TRBV7-9
j_gene: TRBJ2-1
abundance: .
CDR3aa: CASSLARLRDRMDEQFF
CDR3nt: TGTGCCAGCAGCTTAGCTCGTCTTAGGGACAGAATGGATGAGCAGTTCTTC

d_gene: .
v_gene: TRBV6-5
j_gene: TRBJ2-7
abundance: few
CDR3aa: CASSYDRQLSYEQYF
CDR3nt: TGTGCCAGCAGTTACGATCGACAGCTATCCTACGAGCAGTACTTC

d_gene: TRBD1
v_gene: TRBV27
j_gene: TRBJ1-4
abundance: once
CDR3aa: CASSPGTGDEKLFF
CDR3nt: TGTGCCAGCAGCCCCGGGACAGGGGATGAAAAACTGTTTTTT

d_gene: TRBD1
v_gene: TRBV29-1
j_gene: TRBJ1-2
abundance: .
CDR3aa: CSVTNPGQQGYTF
CDR3nt: TGCAGCGTCACTAATCCGGGACAGCAGGGCTACACCTTC

d_gene: .
v_gene: TRBV21-1
j_gene: TRBJ1-5
abundance: .
CDR3aa: CASSENDGGSNQPQHF
CDR3nt: TGTGCCAGCAGCGAAAACGATGGGGGGAGCAATCAGCCCCAGCATTTT

d_gene: .
v_gene: TRBV6-1
j_gene: TRBJ1-2
abundance: few
CDR3aa: CATTMGARGGYTF
CDR3nt: TGTGCCACTACTATGGGGGCAAGAGGTGGCTACACCTTC

d_gene: TRBD1
v_gene: TRBV5-4
j_gene: TRBJ2-2
abundance: .
CDR3aa: CASSPQTGMNTGELFF
CDR3nt: TGTGCCAGCAGCCCCCAGACAGGGATGAACACCGGGGAGCTGTTTTTT

d_gene: TRBD2
v_gene: TRBV5-1
j_gene: TRBJ2-2
abundance: .
CDR3aa: CASTSGRANTGELFF
CDR3nt: TGCGCCAGCACGAGTGGGAGGGCGAACACCGGGGAGCTGTTTTTT

d_gene: TRBD1
v_gene: TRBV5-6
j_gene: TRBJ1-1
abundance: .
CDR3aa: CASSFLTGRTEAFF
CDR3nt: TGTGCCAGCAGCTTTTTGACAGGGAGGACTGAAGCTTTCTTT

d_gene: .
v_gene: TRBV4-1
j_gene: TRBJ1-4
abundance: .
CDR3aa: CASSQGQDQGEKLFF
CDR3nt: TGCGCCAGCAGCCAAGGACAGGACCAAGGGGAAAAACTGTTTTTT

d_gene: .
v_gene: TRBV30
j_gene: TRBJ1-1
abundance: .
CDR3aa: CAWSLGQGAEAFF
CDR3nt: TGTGCCTGGAGTTTAGGGCAGGGTGCTGAAGCTTTCTTT

d_gene: TRBD1
v_gene: TRBV7-2
j_gene: TRBJ2-7
abundance: once
CDR3aa: CASSLAEAGQGAYEQYF
CDR3nt: TGTGCCAGCAGCTTAGCGGAAGCCGGACAGGGGGCATACGAGCAGTACTTC

d_gene: TRBD2
v_gene: TRBV19
j_gene: TRBJ2-7
abundance: .
CDR3aa: CASSAASGRAVYEQYF
CDR3nt: TGTGCCAGTAGTGCGGCTAGCGGGAGGGCCGTATACGAGCAGTACTTC

d_gene: TRBD1
v_gene: TRBV27
j_gene: TRBJ1-1
abundance: .
CDR3aa: CASSLILGQEAFF
CDR3nt: TGTGCCAGCAGTTTAATCTTGGGACAGGAAGCTTTCTTT

d_gene: .
v_gene: TRBV11-1
j_gene: TRBJ2-6
abundance: .
CDR3aa: CASSRGASGAGANVLTF
CDR3nt: TGTGCCAGCAGTCGGGGCGCGTCGGGGGCTGGGGCCAACGTCCTGACTTTC

d_gene: TRBD2
v_gene: TRBV5-1
j_gene: TRBJ2-3
abundance: .
CDR3aa: CASSSSSGGTDTQYF
CDR3nt: TGCGCCAGCAGCTCTTCTAGCGGGGGCACAGATACGCAGTATTTT

d_gene: .
v_gene: TRBV4-1
j_gene: TRBJ2-1
abundance: .
CDR3aa: CASSRGQGDEQFF
CDR3nt: TGCGCCAGCAGCCGGGGGCAGGGCGATGAGCAGTTCTTC

d_gene: .
v_gene: TRBV9
j_gene: TRBJ2-7
abundance: .
CDR3aa: CASSVSGGEQYF
CDR3nt: TGTGCCAGCAGCGTGAGCGGAGGGGAGCAGTACTTC

d_gene: .
v_gene: TRBV18
j_gene: TRBJ2-2
abundance: .
CDR3aa: CASSPDGGITGELFF
CDR3nt: TGTGCCAGCTCACCCGACGGGGGAATAACCGGGGAGCTGTTTTTT

d_gene: TRBD1
v_gene: TRBV10-2
j_gene: TRBJ2-2
abundance: .
CDR3aa: CASRQSDRVDTGELFF
CDR3nt: TGCGCCAGCAGACAGTCCGACAGGGTGGATACCGGGGAGCTGTTTTTT

d_gene: .
v_gene: TRBV5-1
j_gene: TRBJ2-5
abundance: .
CDR3aa: CASSGGLGRETQYF
CDR3nt: TGCGCCAGCAGCGGAGGGTTAGGGCGAGAGACCCAGTACTTC

d_gene: .
v_gene: TRBV5-6
j_gene: TRBJ2-5
abundance: .
CDR3aa: CASSLRQIEETQYF
CDR3nt: TGTGCCAGCAGCTTACGACAGATCGAAGAGACCCAGTACTTC

d_gene: TRBD2
v_gene: TRBV30
j_gene: TRBJ2-1
abundance: .
CDR3aa: CAWSLRLAGGPYPSSYNEQFF
CDR3nt: TGTGCCTGGAGTCTTCGACTAGCGGGAGGGCCGTACCCAAGCTCCTACAATGAGCAGTTCTTC

d_gene: .
v_gene: TRBV6-1
j_gene: TRBJ1-2
abundance: few
CDR3aa: CASSEVMAGYGYTF
CDR3nt: TGTGCCAGCAGTGAAGTAATGGCAGGCTATGGCTACACCTTC

d_gene: .
v_gene: TRBV2
j_gene: TRBJ1-5
abundance: .
CDR3aa: CASTGEYSNQPQHF
CDR3nt: TGTGCCAGTACCGGGGAGTATAGCAATCAGCCCCAGCATTTT

d_gene: .
v_gene: TRBV18
j_gene: TRBJ2-7
abundance: .
CDR3aa: CASSRDISYEQYF
CDR3nt: TGTGCCAGCTCCCGGGACATTAGCTACGAGCAGTACTTC